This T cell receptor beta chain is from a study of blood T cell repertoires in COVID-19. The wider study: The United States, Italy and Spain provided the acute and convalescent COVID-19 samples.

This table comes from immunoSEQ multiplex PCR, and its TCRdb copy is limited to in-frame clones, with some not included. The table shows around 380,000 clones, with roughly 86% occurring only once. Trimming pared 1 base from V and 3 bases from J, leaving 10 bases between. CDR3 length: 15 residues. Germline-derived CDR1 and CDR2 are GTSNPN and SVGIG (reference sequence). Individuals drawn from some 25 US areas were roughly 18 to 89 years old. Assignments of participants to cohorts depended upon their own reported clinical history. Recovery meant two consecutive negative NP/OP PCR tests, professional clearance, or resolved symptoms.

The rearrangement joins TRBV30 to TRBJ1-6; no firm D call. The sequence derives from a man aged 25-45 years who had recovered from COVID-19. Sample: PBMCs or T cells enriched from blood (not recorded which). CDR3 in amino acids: CAWSGDTYYNSPLHF. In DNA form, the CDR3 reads TGTGCCTGGAGTGGTGACACGTACTATAATTCACCCCTCCACTTT.